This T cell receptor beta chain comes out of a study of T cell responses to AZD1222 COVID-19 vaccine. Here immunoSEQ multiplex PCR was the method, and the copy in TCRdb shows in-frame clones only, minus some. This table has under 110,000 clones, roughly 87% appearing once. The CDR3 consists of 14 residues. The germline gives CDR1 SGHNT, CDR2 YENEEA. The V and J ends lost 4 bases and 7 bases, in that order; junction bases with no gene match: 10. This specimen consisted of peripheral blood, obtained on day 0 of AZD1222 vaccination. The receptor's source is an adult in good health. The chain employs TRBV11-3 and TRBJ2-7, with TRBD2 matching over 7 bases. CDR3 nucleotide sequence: TGTGCCAGCAGCTCAGGGTTGGGAGCGGGAGAGCAGTACTTC. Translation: CASSSGLGAGEQYF.